What follows are 2 T cell receptor beta chains derived from one specimen sequenced in a study of T cell responses to AZD1222 COVID-19 vaccine. Profiling relied on immunoSEQ multiplex PCR, and the TCRdb table lists in-frame clones only, not all of them. The sample lists approximately 140,000 clones; over 75% were seen once. The sample in question was peripheral blood, obtained 28 days after the second AZD1222 dose. These receptors were taken from an adult who received the AZD1222 COVID-19 vaccine.

V is TRBV7-2 and J is TRBJ2-3; the match to TRBD2 covers 9 bases. The V gene's germline CDR1 is SGHTA and CDR2 FQGNSA. J lost 5 bases, V lost 3 bases, and 9 bases had no gene match. The CDR3 covers 16 residues. The CDR3 sequence: CASSLGKREVRDTQYF. The CDR3 bases are TGTGCCAGCAGCTTGGGAAAGCGGGAGGTCAGAGATACGCAGTATTTT.

The V gene is TRBV29-1, the J gene TRBJ1-1; TRBD1 might be the D (5 bases). The germline V gene has CDR1 SQVTM and CDR2 ANQGSEA. The CDR3 runs 13 residues. Deletions cut 8 bases from V and 6 bases from J, with 19 bases between. CDR3 nucleotide sequence: TGCAGCTCCCGGGGCCCCGGAAGTCCTGAAGCTTTCTTT. Protein: CSSRGPGSPEAFF.